The T cell receptor beta chain described here comes from a study of blood T cell repertoires in COVID-19. Study-level background: Spain, Italy and the United States supplied samples that represented acute and convalescent COVID-19. Nucleic acid was either cDNA or gDNA, and it came from T cells, B-cell-depleted T cells, or PBMCs.

There are 15 residues in the CDR3. V lost 3 bases, J lost 2 bases, and 11 bases lay in between. Per the germline V gene, CDR1 is SNHLY and CDR2 is FYNNEI. Per the original methods: Amplification with reference gene primers provided the estimates of nucleated cell counts. Sequencing was performed with immunoSEQ multiplex PCR; in TCRdb, only in-frame clones are kept and a portion is missing. V, J and clone size are taken as reported in that table, and D and trimming were inferred from the DNA itself. The sample includes around 9,700 clones, around 90% of them seen just once. This chain links TRBV2 with TRBJ1-5; D unclear. Material: peripheral blood. This receptor was obtained from a man aged 25-45 years with active or convalescent COVID-19. CDR3 DNA: TGTGCCAGCAGTGAGGAGCTTGTGGGCAATCAGCCCCAGCATTTT. Its protein is CASSEELVGNQPQHF. Variable domain in full (rest from reference TRBV2 and TRBJ1-5): EPEVTQTPSHQVTQMGQEVILRCVPISNHLYFYWYRQILGQKVEFLVSFYNNEISEKSEIFDDQFSVERPDGSNFTLKIRSTKLEDSAMYFCASSEELVGNQPQHFGDGTRLSIL.